This note documents a single T cell receptor (beta chain) sequence. The sample originates from a study of blood T cell repertoires in COVID-19. About the study: Acute and convalescent COVID-19 samples came from the United States, Italy and Spain. T cells, B-cell-depleted T cells, or PBMCs provided the cDNA or gDNA that served as material.

Those enrolled in Seattle joined during active infection and were followed longitudinally afterward. This CDR3 region has 16 residues. The V gene end was trimmed by 3 bases and the J gene end by 6 bases; junction bases not matched to a gene: 11. CDR1 and CDR2 from the germline V gene are SGHRS and YFSETQ. Original processing methods: Reference gene primer amplification yielded estimated nucleated cell counts. Measured with immunoSEQ multiplex PCR; TCRdb has only the in-frame clones, and not every one. V and J calls and clone size are as listed in that table; D and trimming were resolved from the DNA. This table holds some 160,000 clones, just under 90% found once.

V and J are TRBV5-1 and TRBJ2-7, with 11 positions matching TRBD2. The TCR originated in a woman between 65 and 79 years old with COVID-19, enrolled during active disease. Sequencing was performed on peripheral blood. Here the CDR3 DNA reads TGCGCCAGCAGCTCCCAAATCTTAGCGGGGGGGCGCGAGCAGTACTTC. The encoded protein is CASSSQILAGGREQYF.